This TCR beta chain was identified in a study of blood T cells in healthy people across ages. CDR3 length equals 13 residues. Germline values: CDR1 DFQATT, CDR2 SNEGSKA (reference sequence). Trimming took off 3 bases at V and 5 bases at J, with 13 bases between the two ends. The second PCR ran roughly 6 to 11 cycles with a sample-barcoded 5' primer and J-beta primers. Each CDR3 protein gets one entry after TCRdb re-called the 5' RACE reads with MiXCR. The sample has about 1.8 million distinct CDR3 sequences; roughly 50% are singletons. This clonotype was counted once. The chain employs TRBV20-1 and TRBJ2-5; D remains unclear. The sample was blood. The clonotype comes from a woman in her 40s in good health. The CDR3 DNA reads TGCAGTGCTAGCCCCGCAAGGGATGAGACCCAGTACTTC. It specifies CSASPARDETQYF.